The rows below give T cell receptor beta chains drawn from one sample of a study of shared clonotypes between healthy human individuals. Profiling relied on immunoSEQ multiplex PCR, and the TCRdb table lists in-frame clones only, not all of them. The data contain about 690,000 clones, less than 95% of them singletons. Sequenced material: memory CD8+ T cells from PBMCs. Source of these receptors: a man aged 18 to 35 in good health. Some clones in this sample may be carry-over from other donors' samples. Each CDR3 is given without its conserved first and last residue. D genes are given only for firm matches.

v_gene,d_gene,j_gene,CDR3aa
TRBV6-4,-,TRBJ2-1,ASSDGMGSYNEQF
TRBV7-9,-,TRBJ1-1,AGRNTEAF
TRBV5-1,TRBD1,TRBJ2-5,ASSWMGQTQETQY
TRBV27,TRBD1,TRBJ1-1,ASSELPGQVTAF
TRBV19,-,TRBJ2-2,ASSIRAKGENTGELF
TRBV9,TRBD1,TRBJ1-1,ASSVGSGGTGTEAF
TRBV9,-,TRBJ2-7,ASSVGGRGYEQY
TRBV29-1,TRBD1,TRBJ2-2,SVGQGAGELF
TRBV11-2,-,TRBJ1-3,ASSLDRGSGNTIY
TRBV5-1,-,TRBJ1-2,ASSTRGAGNYGYT
TRBV28,-,TRBJ1-5,ASSFADNQPQH
TRBV7-8,TRBD2,TRBJ2-7,ASSLNPQRGNYEQY
TRBV6-6,TRBD2,TRBJ2-7,ASSYSPSGAYEQY
TRBV6-5,TRBD1,TRBJ2-7,ASSGTGDTYEQY
TRBV7-9,-,TRBJ2-4,ASSLARAGPAKNIQY
TRBV7-8,TRBD1,TRBJ2-7,ASSLGGQAYEQY
TRBV6-5,-,TRBJ1-5,ASSYSAGPDQPQH
TRBV29-1,TRBD1,TRBJ1-1,SVEGDDRANTEAF
TRBV19,-,TRBJ1-1,ASSTQGNTEAF
TRBV5-1,-,TRBJ2-2,ASTTGLYTGELF
TRBV15,-,TRBJ2-1,ATSRPGTQYNEQF
TRBV7-9,-,TRBJ2-5,ASSQRKGIQETQY
TRBV4-1,-,TRBJ2-1,ASEERGSYNEQF
TRBV10-1,-,TRBJ1-1,ASAGGMNTEAF
TRBV28,-,TRBJ2-1,ASSLYDRSSYNEQF
TRBV7-6,-,TRBJ1-3,ASSLDLPDRDSGNTIY
TRBV28,TRBD2,TRBJ2-1,ASSSRLAGEGNEQF
TRBV5-5,TRBD2,TRBJ2-1,ASSPSGTVGF
TRBV2,-,TRBJ2-7,ATQAPSGEQY
TRBV7-9,TRBD2,TRBJ2-5,ASSLAPGLAGEQETQY
TRBV28,-,TRBJ1-1,ASSLGWNTEAF
TRBV5-6,-,TRBJ2-3,ASSSYGAAGSTDTQY
TRBV9,TRBD1,TRBJ2-5,ASSASGTGGRETQY
TRBV6-5,-,TRBJ2-7,ASSPNDGAVVEQY
TRBV27,-,TRBJ2-1,ASSAGNEQF
TRBV5-6,-,TRBJ2-7,ASSLENGARYEQY
TRBV27,-,TRBJ2-1,ASSFVGAPVSYNEQF
TRBV9,TRBD1,TRBJ1-4,ASSPRGQVGNEKLF
TRBV28,-,TRBJ1-5,ASGVDPQVPH
TRBV5-1,-,TRBJ2-3,ASSPEGVSTDTQY
TRBV5-1,-,TRBJ2-7,ASSPDLYEQY
TRBV11-2,-,TRBJ2-7,ASSLEIQAEQY
TRBV4-3,-,TRBJ2-7,ASSQRTRGGEQY
TRBV7-9,-,TRBJ1-1,ASSLGNGNTEAF
TRBV19,TRBD2,TRBJ2-7,ASSIGLAYEQY
TRBV10-3,TRBD2,TRBJ2-7,AISESGGRAGRYEQY
TRBV5-1,-,TRBJ1-1,ASSLDWNLGTEAF
TRBV4-1,TRBD1,TRBJ2-7,ASSLRTGTDYEQY
TRBV6-4,-,TRBJ2-1,ASSPQGGASYNEQF
TRBV29-1,-,TRBJ2-1,SVVPLEYNEQF
TRBV7-9,-,TRBJ1-3,ASSGARSGNTIY
TRBV5-1,TRBD1,TRBJ1-1,ASSSTGVGTEAF
TRBV6-5,TRBD1,TRBJ2-1,ASSWGQASYNEQF
TRBV6-6,TRBD1,TRBJ1-1,ASSYSTTGDRGEAF
TRBV7-2,TRBD2,TRBJ2-3,ASSLTSGRDTQY
TRBV2,-,TRBJ2-3,ARKGENTDTQY
TRBV4-2,-,TRBJ1-5,ASGDPAQSERGNQPQH